Detailed here is one TCR beta chain. The sample is drawn from a study of blood T cell repertoires in COVID-19. Clones were read by immunoSEQ multiplex PCR, and TCRdb kept only the in-frame ones, dropping some. The table includes about 300,000 clones, around 84% detected once. The V gene lost 3 bases and the J gene lost 4 bases, with 9 bases spanning the gap. The CDR3 loop spans 13 amino acids. This sequence originates from a man between 65 and 79 years old with acute or convalescent COVID-19. Sequenced material: peripheral blood. The V gene is TRBV23-1, the J gene TRBJ1-2; D ambiguous. TRBV23-1 qualifies as an ORF whose function is uncertain. The CDR3 is CASSHPPIYGYTF. In DNA, the CDR3 is TGCGCCAGCAGTCACCCCCCCATCTATGGCTACACCTTC.